Described below is a single TCR beta chain sequence and its context. The data stem from a study of blood T cell repertoires in COVID-19. Methods used by the authors: Reference gene primers were amplified, and this amplification served to estimate nucleated cell counts. Only in-frame clones appear in the TCRdb table, and some are missing; sequencing was by immunoSEQ multiplex PCR. The D gene and trimming were derived from the DNA, and the V and J assignments and clone size from that table. The table lists about 76,000 clones, about 90% of them singletons, with roughly 5.9% in the top ten. Sequencing was carried out using peripheral blood. The clonotype comes from a man in his fifties with active COVID-19.

Here the CDR3 DNA reads TGTGCCAGCGGGACAGCTAACTATGGCTACACCTTC. Residues: CASGTANYGYTF. The genes are TRBV6-5 and TRBJ1-2, with 7 nucleotides matching TRBD1. CDR1 and CDR2 from the germline V gene are MNHEY and SVGAGI. The CDR3 loop spans 12 amino acids. Trimming cost V 8 bases and J 0 bases; bases outside gene matches: 0.